These T cell receptor beta chains were read from a single sample in a study of cytomegalovirus exposure and HLA in healthy donors. Sequenced by immunoSEQ multiplex PCR; TCRdb stores in-frame clones only, minus some. The sample lists about 160,000 clones, approximately 81% occurring once. The sample consisted of PBMCs. These receptors came from a man aged 50-59 years in good health and CMV-seropositive. The CDR3 runs from the conserved cysteine through the conserved F or W. Each record gives: J gene, V gene, CDR3 protein.

>TRBJ2-1|TRBV7-9
CASISGTQSYNEQFF
>TRBJ2-5|TRBV13
CASSLGRREVPQYF
>TRBJ1-1|TRBV18
CASSWRVQTEAFF
>TRBJ1-1|TRBV18
CASSPPVRAEAFF
>TRBJ2-2|TRBV7-9
CASSLSLGTGELFF
>TRBJ1-5|TRBV6-1
CASSGRQGDRQPQHF
>TRBJ2-1|TRBV7-9
CASSLGTSGNNEQFF
>TRBJ2-5|TRBV13
CASSSRASQETQYF
>TRBJ2-5|TRBV7-7
CASSLRQGKRETQYF
>TRBJ2-5|TRBV11-2
CASSLSGQGGVQYF
>TRBJ2-3|TRBV5-4
CASGLAAGDTQYF
>TRBJ2-7|TRBV6-1
CASSEGESYEQYF
>TRBJ2-1|TRBV20-1
CSATGNEQFF
>TRBJ2-3|TRBV30
CAWSVLGTGLRDTQYF
>TRBJ2-2|TRBV28
CASSSRLLTGELFF
>TRBJ2-1|TRBV6-1
CASSVYEQFF
>TRBJ2-7|TRBV6-1
CASSVQGGTPYEQYF
>TRBJ2-3|TRBV6-5
CASSYSSRRSTDTQYF
>TRBJ2-5|TRBV11-1
CASSLGRGVETQYF
>TRBJ2-3|TRBV4-2
CASSHNSGRDTDTQYF
>TRBJ1-5|TRBV6-6
CASRTDRGRNQPQHF
>TRBJ2-7|TRBV30
CAWSTTGGPYEQYF
>TRBJ1-1|TRBV6-5
CASSQQGAANTEAFF
>TRBJ2-5|TRBV28
CASSLFIRQGAGTQYF
>TRBJ1-2|TRBV28
CASTVGTYGYTF
>TRBJ2-1|TRBV28
CASSTYSPTVADYNEQFF
>TRBJ1-2|TRBV5-1
CASSLGGTDYGYTF
>TRBJ1-2|TRBV28
CASSLQGPYGYTF
>TRBJ2-2|TRBV6-6
CASSRGTVPGELFF
>TRBJ1-2|TRBV5-1
CASSPRNSGYGYTF
>TRBJ1-5|TRBV28
CASNTRTGVSQPQHF
>TRBJ2-5|TRBV2
CASSEPPQRWETQYF
>TRBJ2-5|TRBV10-2
CASSSGTGGFETQYF
>TRBJ2-1|TRBV7-2
CASSPKPGLAGGLDEQFF
>TRBJ1-5|TRBV14
CASTGQGVPPQHF
>TRBJ2-7|TRBV4-3
CASSQDGVAHEQYF
>TRBJ1-2|TRBV28
CASSPQTANYGYTF
>TRBJ1-5|TRBV11-3
CASSLPQGWGLSNQPQHF
>TRBJ1-5|TRBV10-2
CASSDQGEDQPQHF
>TRBJ2-2|TRBV23-1
CASSHLATGNTGELFF